A selection of T cell receptor beta chains follows, all from one sample in a study of cytomegalovirus exposure and HLA in healthy donors. Produced via immunoSEQ multiplex PCR; TCRdb's table is partial and in-frame only. The table has under 200,000 clones, 65% to 90% seen once. The sequenced sample was PBMCs. These receptor sequences come from a man aged 50-59 years in good health and CMV-seropositive. The CDR3 runs from the conserved cysteine through the conserved F or W. The order of the fields is J gene, clone size, D gene, V gene, CDR3 protein, CDR3 DNA. A D gene is named only where the DNA matches it firmly. Where a row states a size, it is once, few, many or the class of an expanded clone; other rows omit it.

J gene: TRBJ2-6; clone size: -; D gene: -; V gene: TRBV19; CDR3 protein: CASSIWQGGSGANVLTF; CDR3 DNA: TGTGCCAGTAGTATATGGCAGGGGGGCTCTGGGGCCAACGTCCTGACTTTC
J gene: TRBJ1-2; clone size: -; D gene: TRBD1; V gene: TRBV6-1; CDR3 protein: CASRGQGGSYGYTF; CDR3 DNA: TGTGCCAGCAGAGGACAGGGGGGGAGCTATGGCTACACCTTC
J gene: TRBJ1-2; clone size: -; D gene: TRBD1; V gene: TRBV27; CDR3 protein: CASRITGATRYTF; CDR3 DNA: TGTGCCAGCAGAATTACAGGGGCCACACGCTACACCTTC
J gene: TRBJ1-5; clone size: -; D gene: -; V gene: TRBV27; CDR3 protein: CASSLNRATNQPQHF; CDR3 DNA: TGTGCCAGCAGTTTAAACAGGGCTACCAATCAGCCCCAGCATTTT
J gene: TRBJ2-5; clone size: -; D gene: -; V gene: TRBV29-1; CDR3 protein: CSVPPGGYQETQYF; CDR3 DNA: TGCAGCGTTCCCCCGGGGGGCTACCAAGAGACCCAGTACTTC
J gene: TRBJ2-3; clone size: -; D gene: -; V gene: TRBV11-2; CDR3 protein: CASSLYIDTQYF; CDR3 DNA: TGTGCCAGCAGCTTATATATAGATACGCAGTATTTT
J gene: TRBJ1-1; clone size: -; D gene: -; V gene: TRBV30; CDR3 protein: CAWSVPVRNTEAFF; CDR3 DNA: TGTGCCTGGAGTGTACCGGTAAGGAACACTGAAGCTTTCTTT
J gene: TRBJ2-5; clone size: once; D gene: -; V gene: TRBV14; CDR3 protein: CASSPPDFQETQYF; CDR3 DNA: TGTGCCAGCAGTCCCCCGGACTTCCAAGAGACCCAGTACTTC
J gene: TRBJ2-2; clone size: -; D gene: TRBD1; V gene: TRBV6-6; CDR3 protein: CASNRGDTGELFF; CDR3 DNA: TGTGCCAGCAACAGGGGGGACACCGGGGAGCTGTTTTTT
J gene: TRBJ1-3; clone size: -; D gene: TRBD1; V gene: TRBV5-1; CDR3 protein: CASSLGDSGNTIYF; CDR3 DNA: TGCGCCAGCAGCTTGGGGGACAGCGGAAACACCATATATTTT
J gene: TRBJ2-3; clone size: once; D gene: TRBD2; V gene: TRBV19; CDR3 protein: CASRQLAGGATDTQYF; CDR3 DNA: TGTGCCAGTAGGCAACTAGCGGGGGGCGCCACAGATACGCAGTATTTT
J gene: TRBJ1-5; clone size: -; D gene: TRBD1; V gene: TRBV6-4; CDR3 protein: CASSRGQGQPQHF; CDR3 DNA: TGTGCCAGCAGCAGGGGGCAGGGCCAGCCCCAGCATTTT
J gene: TRBJ2-3; clone size: -; D gene: TRBD1; V gene: TRBV7-3; CDR3 protein: CASSPRDSPTSTDTQYF; CDR3 DNA: TGTGCCAGCAGCCCAAGGGACAGTCCTACTAGCACAGATACGCAGTATTTT
J gene: TRBJ2-5; clone size: -; D gene: TRBD2; V gene: TRBV7-8; CDR3 protein: CASSPMGLAVLKGETQYF; CDR3 DNA: TGTGCCAGCAGTCCTATGGGACTAGCGGTTCTAAAGGGAGAGACCCAGTACTTC
J gene: TRBJ2-1; clone size: few; D gene: -; V gene: TRBV15; CDR3 protein: CATSRDGGNNEQFF; CDR3 DNA: TGTGCCACCAGCAGAGATGGAGGAAACAATGAGCAGTTCTTC
J gene: TRBJ2-7; clone size: -; D gene: TRBD1; V gene: TRBV5-4; CDR3 protein: CASSQTGGYEQYF; CDR3 DNA: TGTGCCAGCAGCCAAACAGGGGGCTACGAGCAGTACTTC
J gene: TRBJ2-1; clone size: -; D gene: -; V gene: TRBV11-3; CDR3 protein: CASNPLGSSNEQFF; CDR3 DNA: TGTGCCAGCAACCCACTTGGGTCTAGCAATGAGCAGTTCTTC
J gene: TRBJ1-2; clone size: -; D gene: TRBD1; V gene: TRBV5-8; CDR3 protein: CASSLGTGGYTF; CDR3 DNA: TGTGCCAGCAGCTTGGGGACAGGAGGCTACACCTTC
J gene: TRBJ2-7; clone size: -; D gene: -; V gene: TRBV10-3; CDR3 protein: CAISEGEPYEQYF; CDR3 DNA: TGTGCCATCAGTGAGGGGGAGCCCTACGAGCAGTACTTC
J gene: TRBJ2-5; clone size: -; D gene: TRBD2; V gene: TRBV7-9; CDR3 protein: CASSPPRTSGRETQYF; CDR3 DNA: TGTGCCAGCAGCCCCCCCCGGACTAGCGGTAGAGAGACCCAGTACTTC
J gene: TRBJ2-1; clone size: -; D gene: -; V gene: TRBV19; CDR3 protein: CASSRDSVIEQFF; CDR3 DNA: TGTGCCAGTAGCCGGGACTCGGTGATTGAGCAGTTCTTC
J gene: TRBJ1-1; clone size: -; D gene: -; V gene: TRBV27; CDR3 protein: CASSWRVNTEAFF; CDR3 DNA: TGTGCCAGCAGTTGGAGGGTGAACACTGAAGCTTTCTTT
J gene: TRBJ1-2; clone size: few; D gene: -; V gene: TRBV6-5; CDR3 protein: CASSSRGRSGGYTF; CDR3 DNA: TGTGCCAGCAGTTCTCGTGGGAGAAGTGGGGGCTACACCTTC
J gene: TRBJ1-3; clone size: -; D gene: -; V gene: TRBV6-1; CDR3 protein: CASSEALRVAGNTIYF; CDR3 DNA: TGTGCCAGCAGTGAAGCCCTACGTGTAGCTGGAAACACCATATATTTT
J gene: TRBJ1-3; clone size: once; D gene: TRBD1; V gene: TRBV19; CDR3 protein: CASTRQGSPSGNTIYF; CDR3 DNA: TGTGCCAGTACCAGACAGGGAAGTCCCTCTGGAAACACCATATATTTT
J gene: TRBJ2-3; clone size: -; D gene: TRBD2; V gene: TRBV13; CDR3 protein: CASSPPAGASGRVGATDTQYF; CDR3 DNA: TGTGCCAGCAGCCCCCCGGCGGGAGCTAGCGGGAGGGTAGGGGCCACAGATACGCAGTATTTT
J gene: TRBJ1-2; clone size: -; D gene: TRBD1; V gene: TRBV11-1; CDR3 protein: CASSGDRGVYGYTF; CDR3 DNA: TGTGCCAGCAGCGGGGACAGGGGAGTCTATGGCTACACCTTC
J gene: TRBJ2-1; clone size: -; D gene: TRBD2; V gene: TRBV10-3; CDR3 protein: CAASSSGSSEQFF; CDR3 DNA: TGTGCCGCAAGCAGTAGCGGGAGTAGTGAGCAGTTCTTC
J gene: TRBJ1-1; clone size: -; D gene: -; V gene: TRBV11-2; CDR3 protein: CASSRWGETEAFF; CDR3 DNA: TGTGCCAGCAGCCGATGGGGGGAAACTGAAGCTTTCTTT
J gene: TRBJ1-6; clone size: -; D gene: TRBD1; V gene: TRBV6-5; CDR3 protein: CASSYRDRASPLHF; CDR3 DNA: TGTGCCAGCAGTTATAGGGACAGGGCTTCACCCCTCCACTTT
J gene: TRBJ1-4; clone size: -; D gene: TRBD1; V gene: TRBV7-8; CDR3 protein: CASSLPGTGEKLFF; CDR3 DNA: TGTGCCAGCAGCTTGCCCGGGACAGGTGAAAAACTGTTTTTT
J gene: TRBJ1-2; clone size: -; D gene: -; V gene: TRBV19; CDR3 protein: CATLPAGARYGYTF; CDR3 DNA: TGTGCCACCCTCCCCGCGGGGGCCCGGTATGGCTACACCTTC
J gene: TRBJ1-2; clone size: -; D gene: TRBD1; V gene: TRBV6-5; CDR3 protein: CASSEPRQGYGYTF; CDR3 DNA: TGTGCCAGCAGTGAGCCGAGACAGGGCTATGGCTACACCTTC
J gene: TRBJ1-2; clone size: -; D gene: -; V gene: TRBV6-5; CDR3 protein: CASSAGVNYGYTF; CDR3 DNA: TGTGCCAGCAGTGCCGGGGTAAACTATGGCTACACCTTC
J gene: TRBJ2-3; clone size: -; D gene: TRBD2; V gene: TRBV29-1; CDR3 protein: CSVYLAGGSTDTQYF; CDR3 DNA: TGCAGCGTTTACCTAGCGGGAGGGAGCACAGATACGCAGTATTTT
J gene: TRBJ1-5; clone size: -; D gene: -; V gene: TRBV19; CDR3 protein: CASSHAGISNQPQHF; CDR3 DNA: TGTGCCAGTAGCCATGCAGGGATTAGCAATCAGCCCCAGCATTTT
J gene: TRBJ2-3; clone size: -; D gene: -; V gene: TRBV5-5; CDR3 protein: CASSLTGGVTDTQYF; CDR3 DNA: TGTGCCAGCAGCTTAACAGGGGGGGTCACAGATACGCAGTATTTT
J gene: TRBJ1-1; clone size: -; D gene: TRBD1; V gene: TRBV18; CDR3 protein: CASSLLTGDTEAFF; CDR3 DNA: TGTGCCAGCTCACTATTAACAGGGGACACTGAAGCTTTCTTT
J gene: TRBJ1-2; clone size: once; D gene: -; V gene: TRBV5-1; CDR3 protein: CASSPPTAGPGYGYTF; CDR3 DNA: TGCGCCAGCAGCCCCCCGACAGCGGGCCCGGGCTATGGCTACACCTTC
J gene: TRBJ1-2; clone size: few; D gene: TRBD1; V gene: TRBV6-5; CDR3 protein: CASRSGTATSWGYTF; CDR3 DNA: TGTGCCAGCAGGTCCGGGACAGCAACCTCGTGGGGCTACACCTTC
J gene: TRBJ1-1; clone size: -; D gene: -; V gene: TRBV5-1; CDR3 protein: CASSQGRGGRDTEAFF; CDR3 DNA: TGCGCCAGCAGCCAGGGACGGGGGGGCAGAGACACTGAAGCTTTCTTT
J gene: TRBJ1-6; clone size: -; D gene: -; V gene: TRBV18; CDR3 protein: CASSPQGDSPLHF; CDR3 DNA: TGTGCCAGCTCACCCCAGGGCGACTCACCCCTCCACTTT
J gene: TRBJ1-6; clone size: once; D gene: -; V gene: TRBV11-2; CDR3 protein: CASSPARGNYNSPLHF; CDR3 DNA: TGTGCCAGCAGCCCCGCCCGGGGTAACTATAATTCACCCCTCCACTTT
J gene: TRBJ1-4; clone size: -; D gene: TRBD1; V gene: TRBV7-9; CDR3 protein: CASSLASGGGREKLFF; CDR3 DNA: TGTGCCAGCAGCTTAGCGTCAGGGGGAGGAAGAGAAAAACTGTTTTTT
J gene: TRBJ2-3; clone size: -; D gene: TRBD1; V gene: TRBV4-1; CDR3 protein: CASSFDRDDTQYF; CDR3 DNA: TGCGCCAGCAGCTTTGACAGGGATGATACGCAGTATTTT
J gene: TRBJ1-2; clone size: -; D gene: -; V gene: TRBV2; CDR3 protein: CASSTVAGGRGYTF; CDR3 DNA: TGTGCCAGCAGTACAGTGGCGGGGGGGCGGGGCTACACCTTC
J gene: TRBJ1-6; clone size: -; D gene: -; V gene: TRBV6-1; CDR3 protein: CASSEQGGNSPLHF; CDR3 DNA: TGTGCCAGCAGTGAACAGGGAGGTAATTCACCCCTCCACTTT
J gene: TRBJ2-3; clone size: -; D gene: TRBD1; V gene: TRBV19; CDR3 protein: CASTGQGTDTQYF; CDR3 DNA: TGTGCCAGTACAGGACAGGGAACAGATACGCAGTATTTT
J gene: TRBJ2-1; clone size: few; D gene: TRBD2; V gene: TRBV5-1; CDR3 protein: CATCRTSGDVEQFF; CDR3 DNA: TGCGCCACTTGCCGGACTAGCGGTGATGTTGAGCAGTTCTTC
J gene: TRBJ1-4; clone size: few; D gene: -; V gene: TRBV18; CDR3 protein: CASSSTATNEKLFF; CDR3 DNA: TGTGCCAGCTCGTCGACAGCAACTAATGAAAAACTGTTTTTT
J gene: TRBJ1-1; clone size: -; D gene: -; V gene: TRBV7-9; CDR3 protein: CASRPGVIDTEAFF; CDR3 DNA: TGTGCCAGCAGGCCCGGGGTGATAGACACTGAAGCTTTCTTT
J gene: TRBJ1-2; clone size: -; D gene: TRBD1; V gene: TRBV5-4; CDR3 protein: CASTPDRSPYGYTF; CDR3 DNA: TGTGCCAGCACCCCGGACAGGTCGCCCTATGGCTACACCTTC
J gene: TRBJ1-2; clone size: once; D gene: -; V gene: TRBV27; CDR3 protein: CASSLSGEGGYTF; CDR3 DNA: TGTGCCAGCAGTTTATCTGGGGAGGGTGGCTACACCTTC
J gene: TRBJ2-7; clone size: -; D gene: -; V gene: TRBV11-2; CDR3 protein: CASSLATRAYEQYF; CDR3 DNA: TGTGCCAGCAGCTTAGCCACGAGGGCCTACGAGCAGTACTTC